This T cell receptor (beta chain) appears in the sequencing data of a study of cytomegalovirus exposure and HLA in healthy donors (dated by TCRdb to 2015 to 2018). Regarding the study in general: According to a later analysis, one platform produced both the roughly 120 validation repertoires and the approximately 600 repertoires of the first cohort. The study aimed to test whether signatures of past pathogen exposure could be identified by cataloging public T cell receptors. Besides the first cohort of around 670 subjects, a separate validation cohort made up of 120 different subjects was used. The study combined high-throughput TCR immunosequencing, statistical association of individual TCRs with disease status, and machine learning to predict cytomegalovirus infection status.

Worth noting for this clone: Which antigen it targets is not known. Base qualities are not recorded, but no much larger clone differs from it by a single base.

The donors belonged to the validation cohort of roughly 120 subjects, which was separate from the approximately 700-subject first cohort. The library was made by the immunoSEQ multiplex PCR assay. The study's own analysis went as follows. A statistical classification framework was developed to diagnose cytomegalovirus status using the catalog of TCR beta chain sequences. Sourced from immuneACCESS, this table was stored by TCRdb with only in-frame sequences that have V and J called. A share of the clones is absent; for the studies checked, an unresolved V gene accounts for under half, and the remainder has no known explanation. V, J and clone size are taken as reported in that table, and D and trimming were inferred from the DNA itself. The sample profile shows approximately 59,000 clones; roughly 93% of them were found once. Clones ranked in the top ten supply 1.5% to 2% of the sample. Reading from cysteine to phenylalanine, the CDR3 counts 15 amino acids. Here the CDR3 DNA is all that survives: 45 bases in frame from base 1. Per the germline V gene (reference sequence), LNHDA is the CDR1 and SQIVND is the CDR2. V is pared back by 2 bases and J by 5 bases, with 15 bases lying between the germline termini.

What the work shows at the level of the full study, not this receptor alone: The study listed 164 TCR beta chains as associated with cytomegalovirus. In vitro tests confirmed that a few of the cytomegalovirus-associated TCR beta chains recognize cytomegalovirus antigens. Cytomegalovirus status was reported to be diagnosed by the classifier with high specificity and sensitivity in both the original and validation cohorts. Most TCR sequences were observed very rarely across donors, whereas some public TCRs were present in many individuals. A later analysis found that TCRs clustered in the first cohort also tended to co-occur in the roughly 110 validation repertoires, with approximately 93% of cluster scores above 0. A later analysis had no HLA typing for the validation cohort, so co-occurrence there was scored across all 110 or so repertoires. The authors suggested that the approach could potentially be generalized to other disease states and immunological phenotypes.

The clonotype was recovered from a woman aged 18-29 years in good health and CMV-seropositive. Sequencing was performed on PBMCs. The V gene is TRBV19 and the J gene is TRBJ2-5; the D segment could be TRBD1, given 5 matching bases. The nucleotide sequence reads as follows: TGTGCCAGTAGTATACCTACAGGCATGGGGGAGACCCAGTACTTC. This encodes CASSIPTGMGETQYF.